The 17 T cell receptor beta chains below were found in one sample sequenced in a study of early T cells in non-severe SARS-CoV-2 infection (dated by TCRdb to about 2021). The receptor library was made with 5' RACE. Sequencing instrument: NextSeq 500. Using fastp at Q25 and MiXCR, TCRdb reprocessed the public reads and kept productive beta chains. When rows share a CDR3 protein, they turn into one entry using the most common DNA and genes. Present in this sample are tens of thousands of distinct CDR3 sequences, more than 4.5% of which were seen just once. The biggest ten clones account for 5% to 8% of the sample. Sequenced: whole blood. The receptors come from an adult who was a healthcare worker with PCR-confirmed SARS-CoV-2 infection or an uninfected control (not recorded which).

The sample holds many counts of this clonotype. The rearrangement uses TRBV7-9 and TRBJ1-5; TRBD1 matches at 7 bases. This CDR3 spans 13 amino acids. Unmatched junction bases numbered 5, after V lost 5 bases and J lost 7 bases. Germline V lookup: CDR1 SEHNR, CDR2 FQNEAQ (reference sequence). The CDR3 protein is CASSERGQQPQHF. CDR3 sequence (DNA): TGTGCCAGCAGCGAGCGGGGACAGCAGCCCCAGCATTTT. Based on the CDR3 plus reference TRBV7-9 and TRBJ1-5, the full variable domain is DTGVSQNPRHKITKRGQNVTFRCDPISEHNRLYWYRQTLGQGPEFLTYFQNEAQLEKSRLLSDRFSAERPKGSFSTLEIQRTEQGDSAMYLCASSERGQQPQHFGDGTRLSIL.

This clonotype was counted between two and nine times. The chain recombines TRBV5-4 with TRBJ2-1; TRBD2 matches 7 bases. There are 15 residues in the CDR3. CDR1 is SGHNT and CDR2 is YYREEE in the germline V gene (reference sequence). The junction had 2 bases not matched to a gene; V was cut back by 0 bases and J by 2 bases. In DNA, the CDR3 is TGTGCCAGCAGCTTGGCTAGCGGAACCTACAATGAGCAGTTCTTC. Protein product: CASSLASGTYNEQFF.

Ten or more counts support this clonotype. This sequence joins TRBV27 and TRBJ2-1; TRBD1 matches at 10 bases. V was pared by 5 bases and J by 7 bases, with 5 bases of the junction left unmatched. The CDR3 runs 14 residues. Per the germline V gene, CDR1 is MNHEY and CDR2 is SMNVEV (reference sequence). CDR3: CASSNRDRGNEQFF. The DNA of the CDR3 is TGTGCCAGCAGTAACCGGGACAGGGGTAATGAGCAGTTCTTC.

There are a few counts of this clonotype. CDR3: CSAPEEAMNTEAFF. For the CDR3, the DNA is TGCAGTGCCCCGGAGGAGGCTATGAACACTGAAGCTTTCTTT. The chain combines TRBV20-1 with TRBJ1-1, with D uncertain. V lost 6 bases to trimming and J lost 0 bases, with 14 bases between them. CDR1 and CDR2 (germline): DFQATT, SNEGSKA (reference sequence). The CDR3 is 14 amino acids.

This clonotype was observed at least ten times. This rearrangement joins TRBV6-2 or TRBV6-3 to TRBJ1-1; D remains unclear. V was clipped by 10 bases and J by 0 bases, with 15 bases between them. The CDR3 is made up of 14 amino acids. Germline assignment: CDR1 MNHEY and CDR2 SVGEGT. The CDR3 loop is CATHTRTMNTEAFF. CDR3 coding DNA: TGTGCCACCCATACCCGGACCATGAACACTGAAGCTTTCTTT.

The rearrangement links TRBV4-1 to TRBJ1-5; no firm D call. Trimming took off 5 bases at V and 5 bases at J, with 10 bases between the two ends. The CDR3 is 13 amino acids. In germline, CDR1 is MGHRA, CDR2 YSYEKL. CDR3 protein: CASSKAGDQPQHF. The CDR3 bases are TGCGCCAGCAGCAAAGCCGGAGATCAGCCCCAGCATTTT.

This clonotype was counted only a few times. The V gene is TRBV10-3, the J gene TRBJ1-1; possible D gene TRBD1, 6 bases. Germline lookup yields CDR1 ENHRY and CDR2 SYGVKD. Trimming removed 5 bases at V and 5 bases at J, with 9 bases between. This CDR3 is built from 12 residues. CDR3 region: CAISYTGTEAFF. For the CDR3, the DNA is TGTGCCATCAGTTACACAGGGACTGAAGCTTTCTTT.

Only a few counts were recorded for this clonotype. The V gene is TRBV12-3 or TRBV12-4, the J gene TRBJ2-3; D is possibly TRBD2 (5 bases). Between the trimmed V and J ends, which lost 6 bases and 8 bases, there was a span of 9 bases. This CDR3 is built from 11 residues. The DNA for the CDR3 is TGTGCCAGCAGCGAAGGAGGTACGCAGTATTTT. Amino acids: CASSEGGTQYF.

This clonotype came up many times. V is TRBV7-6 and J is TRBJ1-1, with a weak D call TRBD1 (5 bases). V was pared by 2 bases and J by 3 bases, with 13 bases between. The CDR3 has 15 amino acids. Germline V gives CDR1 SGHVS, CDR2 FNYEAQ. The CDR3 reads CASSLFHGGDTEAFF. The CDR3 DNA is TGTGCCAGCAGCTTATTTCACGGGGGAGACACTGAAGCTTTCTTT. Full variable domain (missing parts from reference TRBV7-6 and TRBJ1-1): GAGVSQSPRYKVTKRGQDVALRCDPISGHVSLYWYRQALGQGPEFLTYFNYEAQQDKSGLPNDRFSAERPEGSISTLTIQRTEQRDSAMYRCASSLFHGGDTEAFFGQGTRLTVV.

This clonotype was found many times. V is TRBV20-1 and J is TRBJ2-7; maybe TRBD1 (5 bases). Looked up from germline, CDR1 is DFQATT and CDR2 is SNEGSKA (reference sequence). The CDR3 extends over 14 amino acids. V lost 5 bases to trimming and J lost 4 bases, with 18 bases between them. This CDR3 is CSALLGASAYEQYF. CDR3 DNA: TGCAGTGCTCTTTTAGGGGCCTCCGCTTACGAGCAGTACTTC.

This clonotype came up many times. The chain couples TRBV3-1 to TRBJ2-7; TRBD2 agrees at 7 bases. The germline V gene has CDR1 LGHDT and CDR2 YNNKEL (reference sequence). Germline trimming cut 1 base from V and 1 base from J; bases unmatched to any gene: 4. CDR3 length: 15 amino acids. CDR3 coding DNA: TGTGCCAGCAGCCAAGTCGGGGAGGGGTCCTACGAGCAGTACTTC. It codes for CASSQVGEGSYEQYF.

This clonotype was found many times. CDR3 protein: CASSSAGQTSYEQYF. CDR3 DNA: TGTGCCAGCAGTTCAGCGGGACAGACCTCCTACGAGCAGTACTTC. V usage is TRBV28 and J usage is TRBJ2-7; D tentatively reads TRBD1 or TRBD2 (7 bases each). The CDR3 spans 15 residues. Deletions cut 4 bases from V and 0 bases from J, with 13 bases between. The V gene's germline CDR1 is MDHEN and CDR2 SYDVKM.

This clonotype came up many times. This chain joins TRBV5-4 and TRBJ2-1; D unclear. V dropped 2 bases and J dropped 2 bases, with 14 bases sitting between them. Germline V gives CDR1 SGHNT, CDR2 YYREEE (reference sequence). The CDR3 runs 16 residues. CDR3 DNA: TGTGCCAGCAGCTTCATGATAGGTGGGACCTACAATGAGCAGTTCTTC. Translation: CASSFMIGGTYNEQFF.

The table lists this clonotype with many counts. V usage is TRBV20-1 and J usage is TRBJ2-7; 8 bases agree with TRBD2. From germline, CDR1 is DFQATT and CDR2 SNEGSKA (reference sequence). The CDR3 totals 14 residues. With 0 bases clipped from V and 5 bases from J, the junction kept 6 bases outside the gene matches. The CDR3 DNA is TGCAGTGCTAGAGATCCGAGGACTAGCAACGAGCAGTACTTC. Its protein is CSARDPRTSNEQYF.

This clonotype has ten or more counts. V is TRBV7-8 and J is TRBJ1-5, with 7 bases aligning to TRBD1. The CDR3 spans 16 residues. Looked up from germline, CDR1 is SGHVS and CDR2 is FQNEAQ. The V segment lost 3 bases and the J segment 3 bases; nucleotides outside the gene matches: 8. The CDR3 spells CASSFQTGTSNQPQHF. CDR3 bases: TGTGCCAGCAGCTTTCAGACAGGGACCTCCAATCAGCCCCAGCATTTT.

This clonotype was observed at least ten times. The rearrangement links TRBV11-1 to TRBJ2-7, with D possibly matching TRBD1 (6 bases). Trimming removed 5 bases from V and 3 bases from J, with 14 bases in between. CDR1 is SGHAT and CDR2 is FQDESV in the germline V gene (reference sequence). The CDR3 extends over 14 amino acids. CDR3 nucleotide sequence: TGTGCCAGCAGCGCTCTGGGGGCACGCTACGAGCAGTACTTC. It translates to CASSALGARYEQYF.

This clonotype was found many times. The CDR3 DNA follows: TGTGCCAGCAGATCTGGGCGGAGGACTCAAGAGACCCAGTACTTC. Amino acid sequence: CASRSGRRTQETQYF. The chain couples TRBV2 to TRBJ2-5, with TRBD2 as a possible D gene (5 bases). V lost 6 bases and J 2 bases, leaving 16 bases between the germline ends. Germline CDR1 reads SNHLY; CDR2 reads FYNNEI. This CDR3 has 15 residues.